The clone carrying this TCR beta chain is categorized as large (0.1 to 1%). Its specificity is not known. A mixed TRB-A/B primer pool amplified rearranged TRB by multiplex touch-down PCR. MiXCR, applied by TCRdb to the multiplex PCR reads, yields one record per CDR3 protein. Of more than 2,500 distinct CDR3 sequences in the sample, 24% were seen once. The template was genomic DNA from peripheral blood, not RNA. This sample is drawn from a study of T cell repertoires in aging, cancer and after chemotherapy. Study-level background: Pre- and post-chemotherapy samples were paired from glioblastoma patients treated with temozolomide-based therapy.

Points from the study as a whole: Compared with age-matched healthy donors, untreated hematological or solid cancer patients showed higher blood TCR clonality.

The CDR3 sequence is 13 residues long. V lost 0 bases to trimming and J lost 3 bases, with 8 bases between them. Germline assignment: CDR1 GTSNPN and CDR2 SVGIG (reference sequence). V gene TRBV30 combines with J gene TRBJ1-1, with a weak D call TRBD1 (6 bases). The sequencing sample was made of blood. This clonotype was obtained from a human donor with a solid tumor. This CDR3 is CAWSVQGYTEAFF. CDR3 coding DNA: TGTGCCTGGAGTGTTCAGGGGTACACTGAAGCTTTCTTT.